This TCR beta chain was obtained from a study of OX40 agonist ivuxolimab in advanced cancers. Across the study: Each dose-escalation patient presented with hepatocellular carcinoma, melanoma, renal cell or head and neck cancer.

Only in-frame clones appear in the TCRdb table, and some are missing; sequencing was by immunoSEQ multiplex PCR. The profile shows approximately 60,000 clones, 77% of them singletons. The CDR3 spans 15 residues. CDR1 SEHNR and CDR2 FQNEAQ come from the germline V gene (reference sequence). J was trimmed by 5 bases and V by 1 base; bases with no gene match: 6. Sequencing used CD4+ or CD8+ T cells sorted from blood, obtained in a trial of the OX40 agonist ivuxolimab. The TCR sequence derives from an adult with an advanced solid tumor such as melanoma, head and neck, liver or kidney cancer. This rearrangement joins TRBV7-9 to TRBJ1-1; 8 bases map to TRBD1. The CDR3 here is CASSLGAGGRTEAFF. Written as DNA, the CDR3 is TGTGCCAGCAGCTTAGGGGCAGGGGGCCGGACTGAAGCTTTCTTT.